This entry is about one T cell receptor beta chain. No cognate antigen has been identified for it. There are no base qualities to consult, and no much larger clone falls within one base. This specimen belongs to a study of shared clonotypes between healthy human individuals (dated by TCRdb to the early 2020s). General notes on the study: A few men and a couple of women, aged 18 to 49 years, made up the cohort. For each donor, CD4 naive and CD4 memory were each run on three plates, CD8 naive on two plates, and CD8 memory on one plate. To estimate repertoire size and how much clonotypes are shared between individuals, the study performed deep sequencing of blood TCR repertoires from 4 to 6 healthy adults. To increase sequencing depth and limit assay-specific biases, TCR repertoire library preparation and sequencing were carried out by different laboratories using diverse techniques. Leukapheresis yielded between about 0.85 and 10 billion PBMCs per donor. The paper as a whole reports these results and caveats: Pairwise subsampling indicated that sequencing depth was expected to affect the degree of clonotype sharing among donors. Higher generation probabilities were observed for clonotypes shared by all four sorted-subset donors than for non-shared clonotypes. When a handful of donors were compared, the shared fraction of clonotypes was around 5% for naive CD4, more than 3% for naive CD8, more than 2% for memory CD4, and 0.35% to 0.4% for memory CD8. Naive subsets generally had larger estimated clonotype richness than memory subsets did. Sampling was limited to blood, and TCR repertoires in tissue likely differ from TCR repertoires in blood. The genetic and exposure-history diversity represented was limited by the small number of donors. Even with the large sequencing depth, rarefaction of the sorted-subset datasets indicated that sequencing was incomplete.

Using the deep immunoSEQ assay, multiplex PCR amplified TCR CDR3 regions from genomic DNA. Genomic DNA extracted from each cell subset was distributed evenly over all wells of several immunoSEQ 96-well plates, and each plate served as one replicate. Each replicate PCR for sorted subsets received around 210 ng genomic DNA, equal to tens of thousands of T cell genomes. Purified libraries were measured with a Qubit 3.0 fluorometer, size-checked on a Bioanalyzer 2100, and measured again with the KAPA Library Quantification kit. A separate single-read 150-cycle Illumina NextSeq 550 flow cell was used to sequence each immunoSEQ 96-well plate. The published analysis was carried out like this. Because the immunoSEQ output held only junctional sequences and lacked quality scores, the filtering could not match the filtering applied to full-length reads. Sequences were annotated with PyIR, a Python wrapper for IgBLAST v1.9, using IMGT germline references to assign V/J genes and CDR3. Reads were removed for weak V/J assignments (E-value above 1e-6), missing CDR3, stop codons, out-of-frame junctions, or ambiguous translated residues. V3J clonotypes were defined as sequences sharing an identical inferred V gene, J gene, and CDR3 amino acid sequence. Percentage overlap between repertoires was calculated by dividing the number of shared unique clonotypes by the size of the smaller repertoire. Richness of each repertoire was evaluated using RTK rarefaction, the Chao1 estimator, and Recon v2.1 estimates of unobserved clonotypes. OLGA was used to compute generation probabilities for all TCRbeta clonotypes that the gDNA method yielded from four donors. In TCRdb, the immuneACCESS table is reduced to in-frame sequences with V and J assigned. These tables do not hold every clone; where another copy was compared, an unresolved V gene accounts for under half, and the others remain unexplained. V and J calls and clone size are those listed in that table; D and trimming were worked out from the DNA. The sample table records a few million clones; roughly 95% of these occur just once. The ten largest clones capture roughly 1.7% of the sample.

V and J are truncated by 6 bases and 3 bases respectively, leaving an intervening sequence of 19 bases. Including cysteine and phenylalanine, the CDR3 has 15 amino acids. Here the CDR3 DNA is all that survives: 45 bases in frame from base 1. The germline V gene encodes CDR1 SGHRS and CDR2 YFSETQ. CD8 naive samples were obtained by positive selection for CCR7 among CD45RO-negative cells, yielding a CD45RA+CCR7+ population from which TemRA cells were excluded. Healthy HIV-negative adults with no recently reported acute infections or vaccinations were included as donors. All donors were Caucasian adults living in Nashville, Tennessee, USA. Blood was obtained by leukapheresis, after which PBMCs were separated by Ficoll-Histopaque density gradient centrifugation and cryopreserved in liquid nitrogen vapor phase. Analytical flow cytometry was used to check the purity and quantity of each magnetically sorted T cell population. Genomic DNA was isolated from each sorted fraction and quantified by UV absorbance on a Nanodrop 2000c.

The chain couples TRBV5-1 to TRBJ2-7; the D gene is perhaps TRBD1 or TRBD2, each of them matching over 6 bases. The material sequenced was naive CD8+ T cells from PBMCs. Read against the paper, the sample's cell subset or site label means: CD45RA+CCR7+. This TCR was recovered from a man in his late teens or twenties in good health. Some clones in this sample may be carry-over from other donors' samples. Read as DNA, the sequence is TGCGCCAGCAACCCGGAGGAGGGGGAAAGCTACGAGCAGTACTTC. This translates into CASNPEEGESYEQYF.